The next 9 T cell receptor beta chains were all read from a single sample in a study of blood T cells in healthy people across ages. Primed by a sample-barcoded 5' primer and a J-beta primer mix, a second PCR proceeded for roughly 7 to 12 cycles. MiXCR, run by TCRdb on the 5' RACE reads, gives a single entry per CDR3 protein. This table holds under 950,000 distinct CDR3 sequences, 22% found once. Sequencing used blood. All receptors come from a man in his 70s in good health.

In regard to this clonotype: Compared with germline, one end of the junction differs, possibly owing to a read error. The gene calls are TRBV11-3 and TRBJ2-5; weak D call: TRBD1 (5 bases). CDR1 and CDR2 (germline): SGHNT, YENEEA. The CDR3 sequence is 13 residues long. CDR3 sequence: CASSLDGQEAQYF. The CDR3 DNA sequence: TGTGCCAGCAGCTTAGATGGACAAGAGGCCCAGTACTTC.

The genes are TRBV10-3 and TRBJ2-1, with 10 bases fitting TRBD2. This CDR3 is built from 16 residues. V dropped 3 bases and J dropped 1; count of bases not matched to a gene: 3. Per germline, CDR1 ENHRY and CDR2 SYGVKD. The CDR3 region has the DNA TGTGCCATCAGTGACCCTAGCGGGGGATCCTACAATGAGCAGTTCTTC. This codes for CAISDPSGGSYNEQFF.

The V call is TRBV9, the J call TRBJ1-2; no clear D. The V end lost 4 bases, the J end lost 0 bases, and 10 bases lay between the germline ends. The germline CDR1 and CDR2 sequences are SGDLS and YYNGEE. The CDR3 is 14 residues long. Written as DNA, the CDR3 is TGTGCCAGCAGCACGAGGATAGCTAACTATGGCTACACCTTC. Encoded protein: CASSTRIANYGYTF.

The genes are TRBV7-2 and TRBJ2-3; D gene uncertain. CDR3 length equals 12 residues. Germline V gene sequence: CDR1 SGHTA, CDR2 FQGNSA. Trimming removed 5 bases from V and 8 bases from J, with 11 bases in between. This CDR3 reads CASSPTLPTQYF. In DNA, the CDR3 is TGTGCCAGCAGCCCCACCCTCCCTACGCAGTATTTT.

The chain combines TRBV5-6 with TRBJ2-7; D uncertain. The CDR3 runs to 14 residues. V was cut by 0 bases and J by 0 bases, with 7 bases left in between. CDR1 is SGHDT and CDR2 is YYEEEE in the germline V gene. The CDR3 region has the DNA TGTGCCAGCAGCTTGGAGGGTTTCTCCTACGAGCAGTACTTC. Its translation: CASSLEGFSYEQYF.

The CDR3 loop reads CSARAAEGMGTKAFF. The CDR3 coding sequence is TGCAGTGCTAGAGCTGCGGAGGGGATGGGGACTAAAGCTTTCTTT. The chain recombines TRBV20-1 with TRBJ1-1; weak D call: TRBD1 (5 bases). Germline V gene sequence: CDR1 DFQATT, CDR2 SNEGSKA (reference sequence). The CDR3 extends over 15 amino acids. V lost 1 base and J 9 bases, leaving 21 bases between the germline ends.

A single count supports this clonotype. The J gene is TRBJ2-4, the V gene TRBV12-3 or TRBV12-4, with D perhaps being TRBD1 or TRBD2 (6 bases each). Trimming cost V 1 base and J 9 bases, with 13 bases left between them. The CDR3 sequence is 14 residues long. CDR3 residues: CASSLGRGEPIQYF. CDR3 DNA sequence: TGTGCCAGCAGTTTAGGTAGGGGGGAGCCCATTCAGTACTTC.

This clonotype has only a few counts. This sequence joins TRBV10-3 and TRBJ1-1; D unresolved. V was clipped by 4 bases and J by 1 base, with 10 bases between them. This CDR3 is 14 amino acids long. Germline CDR1 ENHRY, CDR2 SYGVKD. The CDR3 DNA reads TGTGCCATCAGTGGAAGGCAGGAGAACACTGAAGCTTTCTTT. Its translation: CAISGRQENTEAFF.

This clonotype was seen repeatedly, ten times or more. V usage is TRBV20-1 and J usage is TRBJ2-5, with D perhaps matching TRBD2 (6 bases). Per germline, CDR1 DFQATT and CDR2 SNEGSKA (reference sequence). The CDR3 has 15 residues. V was trimmed by 0 bases and J by 4 bases, leaving 15 bases between them. The CDR3 protein is CSARDARRLGETQYF. The CDR3 DNA sequence: TGCAGTGCTAGAGATGCAAGGCGACTAGGAGAGACCCAGTACTTC.